The 24 T cell receptor beta chains below come from one sample, sequenced in a study of beta chain features in type 1 diabetes. Since all of the isolated RNA was reverse transcribed, expressed TCRB transcripts were what got sequenced. Libraries were prepared by immunoSEQ multiplex PCR; TCRdb keeps only in-frame clonotypes and omits some of them. The sample lists around 500,000 clones, around 28% occurring once. The material sequenced was naive CD4+ T cells from blood. These receptors came from a man younger than 35 in good health.

J is TRBJ2-7 and V is TRBV27; 8 bases fit TRBD1. Germline assignment: CDR1 MNHEY and CDR2 SMNVEV (reference sequence). V lost 4 bases, J lost 4 bases, and 6 bases stayed unmatched. The CDR3 sequence is 14 residues long. This CDR3 is CASSSRGQGYEQYF. The CDR3 nucleotides are TGTGCCAGCAGTTCAAGAGGACAGGGTTACGAGCAGTACTTC.

This clone was picked up a small number of times. This chain uses TRBV7-3 with TRBJ2-7; possibly TRBD1 for D (5 bases). Germline V lookup: CDR1 SGHTA, CDR2 FQGTGA. The CDR3 sequence is 14 residues long. The V end lost 6 bases, the J end lost 0 bases, and 12 bases lay between the germline ends. Here the CDR3 reads CASSLDRGSYEQYF. CDR3 DNA: TGTGCCAGCAGTCTAGATAGGGGCTCCTACGAGCAGTACTTC.

The chain employs TRBV28 and TRBJ2-7, with D possibly being TRBD1 or TRBD2 (5 bases each). Germline-derived CDR1 and CDR2 are MDHEN and SYDVKM. V dropped 7 bases and J dropped 7 bases, with 14 bases sitting between them. The CDR3 is 12 amino acids. The CDR3 DNA sequence: TGTGCCAGCATGCTACCGGGGCTGGAGCAGTACTTC. Translation: CASMLPGLEQYF.

CDR3 amino acids: CAGGPRMEVDTQYF. The CDR3 bases are TGTGCCGGTGGACCTCGCATGGAGGTAGATACGCAGTATTTT. This sequence joins TRBV2 and TRBJ2-3; D is possibly TRBD2 (5 bases). This CDR3 spans 14 amino acids. The germline V gene has CDR1 SNHLY and CDR2 FYNNEI. V dropped 11 bases and J dropped 5 bases, with 20 bases sitting between them.

With respect to this clone: Other DNA sequences of this sample code for an identical CDR3. This chain uses TRBV29-1 with TRBJ2-3; possible D gene TRBD1, 6 bases. CDR1 and CDR2 (germline): SQVTM, ANQGSEA. CDR3 length: 12 amino acids. V was cut by 4 bases and J by 4 bases, with 9 bases left in between. CDR3 DNA: TGCAGCGTTGTGGCAGGGGCAGATACGCAGTATTTT. It is translated as CSVVAGADTQYF.

This clone was observed a handful of times. The chain is built from TRBV20-1 and TRBJ2-3; D remains unclear. Germline V CDR1 and CDR2: DFQATT, SNEGSKA (reference sequence). The CDR3 covers 11 residues. Deletions cut 5 bases from V and 4 bases from J, with 7 bases between. CDR3 bases: TGCAGTGCTGAGCGCCCAGATACGCAGTATTTT. Its translation is CSAERPDTQYF.

The chain combines TRBV29-1 with TRBJ2-3; D is ambiguous. The germline V gene encodes CDR1 SQVTM and CDR2 ANQGSEA. The length of the CDR3 is 12 residues. V was clipped by 4 bases and J by 7 bases, with 12 bases between them. The CDR3 bases are TGCAGCGTTGGCCAGGCGCCCCATACGCAGTATTTT. Its translation is CSVGQAPHTQYF.

This clone has just a few counts. The rearrangement links TRBV6-5 to TRBJ1-1; D is possibly TRBD1 (6 bases). Trimming took off 2 bases at V and 2 bases at J, with 9 bases between the two ends. This CDR3 is built from 14 residues. Looked up from germline, CDR1 is MNHEY and CDR2 is SVGAGI. DNA of the CDR3: TGTGCCAGCAGTTACCGGACAGAAAACACTGAAGCTTTCTTT. This sequence encodes CASSYRTENTEAFF.

V gene TRBV29-1 combines with J gene TRBJ2-5; 8 bases fit TRBD1. The germline CDR1 and CDR2 sequences are SQVTM and ANQGSEA. The J segment lost 7 bases and the V segment lost 6 bases, leaving 13 bases of the junction unmatched. CDR3 length: 14 residues. The CDR3 DNA reads as TGCAGCGTGGCCCGGGACACAGGGGGTGTGACCCAGTACTTC. Its protein is CSVARDTGGVTQYF.

This clone was detected only a few times. The chain couples TRBV5-1 to TRBJ2-5; 11 nucleotides align to TRBD2. V gave up 4 bases and J gave up 4 bases; unmatched junction bases: 6. The CDR3 extends over 15 amino acids. Germline values: CDR1 SGHRS, CDR2 YFSETQ. The CDR3 coding sequence is TGCGCCAGCAGCCCACGGGGGACTAGCGGAGAGACCCAGTACTTC. This gives the protein CASSPRGTSGETQYF.

The chain employs TRBV5-1 and TRBJ2-2; TRBD1 aligns across 9 bases. Germline V gives CDR1 SGHRS, CDR2 YFSETQ. After removal of 7 bases from V and 6 bases from J, the junction contained 7 bases not matched to a gene. The CDR3 is made up of 14 amino acids. The CDR3 coding sequence is TGCGCCAGCGCCGGGACAGGGTATTCCGGGGAGCTGTTTTTT. Its translation: CASAGTGYSGELFF.

This clone was detected a few times. The V call is TRBV6-5, the J call TRBJ2-1; D gene unclear. Germline loops: CDR1 MNHEY, CDR2 SVGAGI. The CDR3 covers 13 residues. V was clipped by 0 bases and J by 12 bases, with 12 bases between them. The CDR3, as DNA: TGTGCCAGCAGTTACTCGATATTAGGCTGGCAGTTCTTC. It codes for CASSYSILGWQFF.

The chain has TRBV30 and TRBJ2-7; D gene unclear. Germline values: CDR1 GTSNPN, CDR2 SVGIG (reference sequence). The CDR3 has 14 residues. Trimming took 2 bases from V and 7 from J, leaving 18 bases between them. CDR3 coding DNA: TGTGCCTGGAGTTCTAAGCTGAAGTCGGAAGAGCAGTACTTC. Protein sequence: CAWSSKLKSEEQYF.

This clone occurred a few times. V gene TRBV7-2 combines with J gene TRBJ2-4; maybe TRBD1 (6 bases). The V end was cut by 3 bases, the J end by 13 bases, with 16 bases between. The CDR3 extends over 13 amino acids. CDR1 is SGHTA, CDR2 FQGNSA, per germline. The CDR3 DNA is TGTGCCAGCAGCTTCGCCGCGGACAGCCTACAGTACTTC. Its translation: CASSFAADSLQYF. Filled out from reference TRBV7-2 and TRBJ2-4, the complete variable domain reads GAGVSQSPSNKVTEKGKDVELRCDPISGHTALYWYRQSLGQGLEFLIYFQGNSAPDKSGLPSDRFSAERTGGSVSTLTIQRTQQEDSAVYLCASSFAADSLQYFGAGTRLSVL.

The chain is built from TRBV30 and TRBJ2-7, with a possible D match to TRBD1 (6 bases). Trimming took 0 bases from V and 6 from J, leaving 9 bases between them. Germline values: CDR1 GTSNPN, CDR2 SVGIG (reference sequence). This CDR3 is built from 12 residues. The CDR3 bases are TGTGCCTGGAGTGTTGGGGGCCCCGAGCAGTACTTC. This translates into CAWSVGGPEQYF.

The chain joins TRBV9 to TRBJ2-1; a possible D gene is TRBD2 (5 bases). The germline V gene encodes CDR1 SGDLS and CDR2 YYNGEE. V gave up 3 bases and J gave up 0 bases, with 10 bases separating them. The CDR3 length is 15 residues. Here the CDR3 reads CASSGQLVSYNEQFF. The CDR3, as DNA: TGTGCCAGCAGCGGACAACTAGTCTCCTACAATGAGCAGTTCTTC.

The chain's CDR3 is CSVRAAGSYEQYF. The DNA of the CDR3 is TGCAGCGTTCGTGCGGCGGGGTCCTACGAGCAGTACTTC. This chain joins TRBV29-1 and TRBJ2-7; perhaps TRBD2 as D (6 bases). This CDR3 contains 13 residues. Trimming pared 5 bases from V and 1 base from J, leaving 12 bases between. Germline loops: CDR1 SQVTM, CDR2 ANQGSEA.

The chain combines TRBV18 with TRBJ1-1; 8 positions agree with TRBD1. The CDR3 totals 15 residues. Trimming took 6 bases from V and 1 from J; bases not matched to a gene: 7. Looked up from germline, CDR1 is KGHSH and CDR2 is LQKENI. CDR3 nucleotides: TGTGCCAGCTCGGCGGGACAGGTCGGGAACACTGAAGCTTTCTTT. It yields the protein CASSAGQVGNTEAFF.

The J gene is TRBJ2-7, the V gene TRBV10-3; weak D call: TRBD2 (5 bases). The CDR3 has 11 amino acids. Germline V lookup: CDR1 ENHRY, CDR2 SYGVKD. V was shortened by 10 bases and J by 6 bases, with 13 bases between the two germline ends. CDR3: CATRGEGEQYF. The CDR3 DNA reads TGTGCCACGAGAGGTGAGGGCGAGCAGTACTTC.

The CDR3 DNA reads as TGTGCCAGCACAGTGACTAGCGGGAACACAGATACGCAGTATTTT. Its protein is CASTVTSGNTDTQYF. The gene calls are TRBV6-6 and TRBJ2-3; 11 nucleotides agree with TRBD2. The CDR3 runs to 15 residues. CDR1 is MNHNY and CDR2 is SVGAGI in the germline V gene (reference sequence). Trimming removed 7 bases from V and 2 bases from J; junction bases left unmatched: 5.

On this clone: Other DNA sequences in the same sample also yield this CDR3. This chain connects TRBV5-1 to TRBJ2-5, with TRBD1 identical over 7 bases. Germline V gene data show CDR1 as SGHRS and CDR2 as YFSETQ. The CDR3 has 13 residues. V lost 3 bases, J lost 1 base, and 0 bases stayed unmatched. CDR3 DNA: TGCGCCAGCAGCTGGACAGGCCAAGAGACCCAGTACTTC. This translates into CASSWTGQETQYF. The entire variable domain, with the rest obtained from reference TRBV5-1 and TRBJ2-5, is as follows: KAGVTQTPRYLIKTRGQQVTLSCSPISGHRSVSWYQQTPGQGLQFLFEYFSETQRNKGNFPGRFSGRQFSNSRSEMNVSTLELGDSALYLCASSWTGQETQYFGPGTRLLVL.

The rearrangement joins TRBV5-1 to TRBJ2-3; D gene ambiguous. The V end was cut by 0 bases, the J end by 2 bases, with 7 bases between. The CDR3 is 14 residues long. CDR1 and CDR2 from the germline V gene are SGHRS and YFSETQ. This CDR3 reads CASSLEQFTDTQYF. In nucleotides, the CDR3 is TGCGCCAGCAGCTTGGAACAGTTCACAGATACGCAGTATTTT.

This chain joins TRBV11-3 and TRBJ2-5; 7 positions match TRBD2. V gave up 5 bases and J gave up 3 bases; unmatched junction bases: 6. Germline assignment: CDR1 SGHNT and CDR2 YENEEA. The CDR3 runs to 14 residues. CDR3 nucleotide sequence: TGTGCCAGCAGCCTCGGACGGGGGGAAGAGACCCAGTACTTC. Its translation: CASSLGRGEETQYF. Supplemented by reference TRBV11-3 and TRBJ2-5, the full variable domain reads EAGVVQSPRYKIIEKKQPVAFWCNPISGHNTLYWYLQNLGQGPELLIRYENEEAVDDSQLPKDRFSAERLKGVDSTLKIQPAELGDSAVYLCASSLGRGEETQYFGPGTRLLVL.

This clone showed up just a few times. The chain carries TRBV28 and TRBJ2-1; 7 nucleotides align to TRBD2. With 5 bases clipped from V and 7 bases from J, the junction kept 5 bases outside the gene matches. The CDR3 sequence is 13 residues long. Germline V lookup: CDR1 MDHEN, CDR2 SYDVKM. The CDR3 DNA is TGTGCCAGCAGTGTGACTAGCCAGAATGAGCAGTTCTTC. Protein: CASSVTSQNEQFF.